This is a list of T cell receptor beta chains from one sample in a study of Ad26.COV2.S vaccination and SARS-CoV-2 variants. Method: immunoSEQ multiplex PCR; TCRdb's copy keeps in-frame clones and lacks some. The sample consists of approximately 480,000 clones, about 83% of them appearing once. The sequenced sample was peripheral blood, obtained in a trial of Ad26.COV2.S vaccine versus placebo. Source of these receptors: a person aged 18-65 years who received the Ad26.COV2.S COVID-19 vaccine or a placebo. Each CDR3 is given with its conserved first and last residue.

v_call cdr3_aa
TRBV19 CATSFQGRQETQYF
TRBV9 CASSVGGRGQEQYF
TRBV13 CASSPGTGFEQYF
TRBV4-1 CASSQVGSGRGGDIQYF
TRBV9 CASSKIGTSGPDTQYF
TRBV30 CAWSPRRELFF
TRBV5-1 CASSLGLAGGGTGELFF
TRBV19 CASSISSGNGETQYF
TRBV2 CASSGGQSNYGYTF
TRBV6-2/TRBV6-3 CASSSGGAGTYNEQFF
TRBV27 CASSPKWTSQETQYF
TRBV19 CASRVVPGELFF
TRBV6-1 CASSEDGNTEAFF
TRBV11-2 CASSLDFRRPGTQYF
TRBV5-4 CASMNQDLSYEQYF
TRBV19 CASSSTGTTYEQYF
TRBV5-6 CASSPGHLNTGELFF
TRBV5-1 CASSLALRDWNTEAFF
TRBV5-1 CASSQTPGTANEKLFF
TRBV18 CASSPGPEQFF
TRBV30 CAWSVWAEGATQYF
TRBV28 CASTRLAGDYEQYF
TRBV18 CASSPRAGQETQYF
TRBV4-3 CASSLLTGAGELFF
TRBV2 CASSQDSQPQHF
TRBV15 CATSRVAGGPQEQFF
TRBV19 CASSVWTSGQNNEQFF
TRBV6-5 CASSYTRTGSLHF
TRBV15 CATSKDRGYQETQYF
TRBV5-4 CASSSPGGSGEQYF
TRBV28 CASSIPRALYEQYF
TRBV5-1 CASSLSSGFTEAFF
TRBV7-2 CASSSGVYYEQYF
TRBV18 CASSPGQGAKTEAFF
TRBV7-9 CASSPRRERVSGNTIYF
TRBV9 CASSVAQNTEAFF
TRBV23-1 CASSQSTRGRRTEAFF
TRBV29-1 CSAAGSANTGELFF
TRBV3-1/TRBV3-2 CASSQVFGGQPQHF
TRBV27 CASSWGWGGEQYF
TRBV4-2 CASSTLTSGSGEETQYF
TRBV4-3 CASSKEIPVYNEQFF
TRBV7-2 CASSPSGGNYGYTF
TRBV28 CASRLAGGNPGANVLTF
TRBV3-1/TRBV3-2 CASSQRTSGPYYEQYF
TRBV19 CASSIGHRGTEAFF
TRBV15 CATSRDQFGQGGGAFF